A single sample is the source of the 8 T cell receptor beta chains below, sequenced in a study of blood T cell repertoires in COVID-19. The table came from immunoSEQ multiplex PCR; TCRdb's copy has only in-frame clones and leaves some out. The sample carries about 200,000 clones, 78% recorded once. Material: peripheral blood. The origin of the receptors is a woman older than 75 with active or convalescent COVID-19.

This chain joins TRBV5-1 and TRBJ1-1; tentative D call: TRBD1 (5 bases). V was trimmed by 0 bases and J by 0 bases, leaving 12 bases between them. Germline V gene data show CDR1 as SGHRS and CDR2 as YFSETQ. The CDR3 extends over 16 amino acids. In DNA, the CDR3 is TGCGCCAGCAGCTTGGGGTGGACAAGCATGAACACTGAAGCTTTCTTT. It codes for CASSLGWTSMNTEAFF.

The chain couples TRBV2 to TRBJ1-6; D is ambiguous. V lost 4 bases, J lost 0 bases, and 10 bases lay in between. This CDR3 is 16 amino acids long. Germline V gene lookup returns CDR1 SNHLY and CDR2 FYNNEI. The CDR3 DNA follows: TGTGCCAGCAGTGGTGAGAGGAGCTCCTATAATTCACCCCTCCACTTT. This encodes CASSGERSSYNSPLHF.

The V call is TRBV7-2, the J call TRBJ1-5; a weak D match, TRBD1 (5 bases). Germline CDR1 and CDR2: SGHTA and FQGNSA. Trimming took 4 bases from V and 3 from J, leaving 13 bases between them. This CDR3 has 15 amino acids. CDR3 nucleotide sequence: TGTGCCAGCAGCTCCGACAGCGCAATCAATCAGCCCCAGCATTTT. The encoded protein is CASSSDSAINQPQHF.

The V gene is TRBV28, the J gene TRBJ2-5; 15 positions agree with TRBD2. The CDR3 has 16 amino acids. V lost 4 bases to trimming and J lost 3 bases; unmatched junction nucleotides: 3. CDR1 MDHEN and CDR2 SYDVKM come from the germline V gene. The CDR3 sequence is CASSWTSGGEKETQYF. CDR3 sequence (DNA): TGTGCCAGCAGTTGGACTAGCGGGGGGGAAAAAGAGACCCAGTACTTC.

The chain recombines TRBV29-1 with TRBJ1-1, with TRBD1 identical over 7 bases. J was trimmed by 0 bases and V by 2 bases; bases with no gene match: 15. Per the germline V gene, CDR1 is SQVTM and CDR2 is ANQGSEA. The length of the CDR3 is 18 residues. The CDR3 DNA reads as TGCAGCGTTGAATTATTTCCAAGGGACAGTACCATGAACACTGAAGCTTTCTTT. Amino acid sequence: CSVELFPRDSTMNTEAFF. Full variable domain (rest looked up from reference TRBV29-1 and TRBJ1-1): SAVISQKPSRDICQRGTSLTIQCQVDSQVTMMFWYRQQPGQSLTLIATANQGSEATYESGFVIDKFPISRPNLTFSTLTVSNMSPEDSSIYLCSVELFPRDSTMNTEAFFGQGTRLTVV.

This rearrangement joins TRBV27 to TRBJ2-3; the match to TRBD2 covers 10 bases. Trimming took 2 bases from V and 4 from J; bases not matched to a gene: 6. This CDR3 comprises 16 residues. Germline lookup yields CDR1 MNHEY and CDR2 SMNVEV (reference sequence). CDR3 residues: CASSLRASGGPDTQYF. DNA of the CDR3: TGTGCCAGCAGTTTACGGGCTAGCGGGGGCCCAGATACGCAGTATTTT.

The J gene is TRBJ2-1, the V gene TRBV18, with 8 bases fitting TRBD2. The V segment lost 5 bases and the J segment 4 bases; nucleotides outside the gene matches: 10. Germline CDR1 is KGHSH and CDR2 is LQKENI. This CDR3 region has 16 residues. As DNA, the CDR3 is TGTGCCAGCTCAGGAACGGGGGGGCCCAGGTACAATGAGCAGTTCTTC. This sequence encodes CASSGTGGPRYNEQFF.

The chain links TRBV4-2 to TRBJ1-2; maybe TRBD1 (5 bases). Germline CDR1 LGHNA, CDR2 YNFKEQ. With 0 bases removed from V and 7 bases from J, the gap between germline ends came to 12 bases. This CDR3 comprises 14 residues. CDR3 sequence (DNA): TGTGCCAGCAGCCAAGAACAGATGCAGGGTGGCTACACCTTC. Translating it yields CASSQEQMQGGYTF.